Each of the 19 T cell receptor beta chains below was sequenced from the same sample in a study of cytomegalovirus exposure and HLA in healthy donors. It was with 60 Vbeta and 13 Jbeta primers that the PCR ran. Produced via immunoSEQ multiplex PCR; TCRdb's table is partial and in-frame only. Of over 200,000 clones in the sample, around 64% were seen once. The material sequenced was PBMCs. The receptors originated from a man aged 35-49 years in good health and CMV-seropositive.

The rearrangement joins TRBV7-9 to TRBJ2-3; a possible D gene is TRBD2 (6 bases). In germline, CDR1 is SEHNR, CDR2 FQNEAQ (reference sequence). This CDR3 has 15 amino acids. V gave up 7 bases and J gave up 1 base, with 15 bases separating them. DNA of the CDR3: TGTGCCAGCATCACCCGGGAGCCCCGCACAGATACGCAGTATTTT. Translating it yields CASITREPRTDTQYF.

This sequence joins TRBV5-6 and TRBJ1-2; no definite D call. The CDR3 extends over 12 amino acids. Germline lookup yields CDR1 SGHDT and CDR2 YYEEEE. V was cut by 3 bases and J by 14 bases, with 17 bases left in between. CDR3 in DNA: TGTGCCAGCAGCTCAGACGCGGTACTGAAGACCTTC. Its protein is CASSSDAVLKTF.

J is TRBJ1-6 and V is TRBV4-1; D gene uncertain. Trimming pared 5 bases from V and 5 bases from J, leaving 16 bases between. Germline V CDR1 and CDR2: MGHRA, YSYEKL. The CDR3 runs 16 residues. The CDR3 nucleotides read TGCGCCAGCAGCGCTCTGAGGAGGGAGGATAATTCACCCCTCCACTTT. Its translation: CASSALRREDNSPLHF.

The chain is built from TRBV7-2 and TRBJ2-3; D is undetermined. The germline V and J ends were trimmed by 2 bases and 6 bases, with 9 bases remaining between them. Germline loops: CDR1 SGHTA, CDR2 FQGNSA. The CDR3 spans 13 residues. This CDR3 is CASSLSRRDTQYF. The CDR3 DNA follows: TGTGCCAGCAGCTTATCCCGCCGGGATACGCAGTATTTT.

This clone was picked up a small number of times. The rearrangement links TRBV7-9 to TRBJ1-1, with TRBD1 identical over 8 bases. The germline V gene has CDR1 SEHNR and CDR2 FQNEAQ (reference sequence). Trimming cost V 5 bases and J 5 bases; bases outside gene matches: 13. The CDR3 extends over 16 amino acids. The CDR3 DNA sequence: TGTGCCAGCAGCCCGTGGGGCAGGGGGCTTAGAACTGAAGCTTTCTTT. This gives the protein CASSPWGRGLRTEAFF.

The genes are TRBV5-8 and TRBJ2-1, with D possibly being TRBD1 (5 bases). With 6 bases removed from V and 2 bases from J, the gap between germline ends came to 15 bases. The CDR3 spans 15 residues. Germline V gives CDR1 SGHTS, CDR2 YDEGEE. The CDR3 is CASTPSWGPYNEQFF. CDR3 coding DNA: TGTGCCAGCACTCCCAGCTGGGGCCCCTACAATGAGCAGTTCTTC.

The J gene is TRBJ2-7, the V gene TRBV11-2; 10 bases align to TRBD1. V gave up 2 bases and J gave up 6 bases; unmatched junction bases: 10. CDR3 length equals 16 residues. Per germline, CDR1 SGHAT and CDR2 FQNNGV. CDR3 in DNA: TGTGCCAGCAGCTTAAGAGGGACAGGGGAGGTAAGCGAGCAGTACTTC. Amino acids: CASSLRGTGEVSEQYF.

V usage is TRBV6-5 and J usage is TRBJ2-1; tentatively, D is TRBD2 (6 bases). V was cut by 8 bases and J by 4 bases, with 9 bases left in between. Germline CDR1 and CDR2: MNHEY and SVGAGI. The CDR3 is made up of 12 amino acids. The CDR3 bases are TGTGCCAGCGGCGGGATGTACAATGAGCAGTTCTTC. Residues: CASGGMYNEQFF.

The chain couples TRBV6-6 to TRBJ1-4; TRBD1 is a possible D gene (5 bases). Trimming pared 5 bases from V and 2 bases from J, leaving 12 bases between. The CDR3 has 15 amino acids. From germline, CDR1 is MNHNY and CDR2 SVGAGI (reference sequence). The CDR3 reads CASSTQGRTNEKLFF. DNA for the CDR3: TGTGCCAGCAGTACCCAGGGAAGGACTAATGAAAAACTGTTTTTT.

The chain links TRBV6-6 to TRBJ1-4; D might be TRBD1 (5 bases). This CDR3 is built from 14 residues. From germline, CDR1 is MNHNY and CDR2 SVGAGI (reference sequence). Trimming stripped 6 bases from V and 6 bases from J, with 14 bases between. The DNA for the CDR3 is TGTGCCAGCAGGTTAGGGGTATGGGATGAAAAACTGTTTTTT. This gives the protein CASRLGVWDEKLFF.

V gene TRBV5-1 combines with J gene TRBJ1-3; 8 bases match TRBD1. Germline CDR1 reads SGHRS; CDR2 reads YFSETQ. This CDR3 is 14 amino acids long. J lost 3 bases, V lost 4 bases, and 3 bases had no gene match. The CDR3 here is CASSGTGGGNTIYF. The CDR3 region has the DNA TGCGCCAGCAGCGGAACAGGGGGTGGAAACACCATATATTTT.

This rearrangement joins TRBV28 to TRBJ1-1; 7 bases line up with TRBD1. J was trimmed by 4 bases and V by 6 bases; bases with no gene match: 8. This CDR3 has 14 residues. CDR1 is MDHEN, CDR2 SYDVKM, per germline. CDR3 amino acids: CASSPGQFSTEAFF. The CDR3 DNA sequence: TGTGCCAGCAGCCCGGGACAGTTTAGCACTGAAGCTTTCTTT.

This clone was recorded only once. This sequence joins TRBV6-6 and TRBJ1-1; D is perhaps TRBD1 (6 bases). Germline V gene lookup returns CDR1 MNHNY and CDR2 SVGAGI (reference sequence). V was clipped by 7 bases and J by 0 bases, with 12 bases between them. The CDR3 runs 14 residues. For the CDR3, the DNA is TGTGCCAGCACTCTGGGGGCCATGAACACTGAAGCTTTCTTT. Translating it yields CASTLGAMNTEAFF.

The V call is TRBV4-1, the J call TRBJ1-2; D remains ambiguous. From germline, CDR1 is MGHRA and CDR2 YSYEKL. V gave up 4 bases and J gave up 0 bases, with 12 bases separating them. This CDR3 contains 15 residues. For the CDR3, the DNA is TGCGCCAGCAGCCCCGTGGAGGGAACTAACTATGGCTACACCTTC. It translates to CASSPVEGTNYGYTF.

The V call is TRBV5-1, the J call TRBJ2-7, with TRBD1 as a possible D gene (5 bases). V was trimmed by 4 bases and J by 0 bases, leaving 8 bases between them. The V gene's germline CDR1 is SGHRS and CDR2 YFSETQ. CDR3 size: 13 residues. CDR3 in amino acids: CASSDSFSYEQYF. CDR3 nucleotides: TGCGCCAGCAGCGACAGCTTCTCCTACGAGCAGTACTTC.

The genes are TRBV7-9 and TRBJ2-2; TRBD1 might be the D (6 bases). With 5 bases removed from V and 1 base from J, the gap between germline ends came to 11 bases. Germline V gene lookup returns CDR1 SEHNR and CDR2 FQNEAQ (reference sequence). CDR3 size: 15 residues. The CDR3 region is CASSDNRVNTGELFF. The DNA of the CDR3 is TGTGCCAGCAGCGATAACAGGGTGAACACCGGGGAGCTGTTTTTT. The variable domain in full, with the rest retrieved from reference TRBV7-9 and TRBJ2-2, is DTGVSQNPRHKITKRGQNVTFRCDPISEHNRLYWYRQTLGQGPEFLTYFQNEAQLEKSRLLSDRFSAERPKGSFSTLEIQRTEQGDSAMYLCASSDNRVNTGELFFGEGSRLTVL.

The CDR3 DNA sequence: TGTGCCAGCAGGTCAACAGGGCGGAGAACTGAAGCTTTCTTT. Its translation is CASRSTGRRTEAFF. This chain joins TRBV28 and TRBJ1-1; possibly TRBD1 for D (6 bases). The CDR3 runs to 14 residues. The V and J ends lost 6 bases and 5 bases respectively, with 16 bases between them. Germline assignment: CDR1 MDHEN and CDR2 SYDVKM. The variable domain in full, completed from reference TRBV28 and TRBJ1-1, reads DVKVTQSSRYLVKRTGEKVFLECVQDMDHENMFWYRQDPGLGLRLIYFSYDVKMKEKGDIPEGYSVSREKKERFSLILESASTNQTSMYLCASRSTGRRTEAFFGQGTRLTVV.

This chain uses TRBV5-8 with TRBJ2-3, with a possible D match to TRBD2 (6 bases). Germline V gene lookup returns CDR1 SGHTS and CDR2 YDEGEE. V lost 0 bases, J lost 8 bases, and 13 bases lay in between. The CDR3 sequence is 14 residues long. CDR3 nucleotide sequence: TGTGCCAGCAGCTTGGAATCTAGCGCGGGTACGCAGTATTTT. It encodes CASSLESSAGTQYF.

The rearrangement links TRBV6-6 to TRBJ2-7; 9 bases align to TRBD2. Trimming took 7 bases from V and 7 from J; bases not matched to a gene: 17. The CDR3 runs to 16 residues. Germline V gene data show CDR1 as MNHNY and CDR2 as SVGAGI (reference sequence). CDR3 coding DNA: TGTGCCAGCACCAAACGGGGTACTAGCGGGCCCGGGGAGCAGTACTTC. This encodes CASTKRGTSGPGEQYF.